These T cell receptor beta chains were read from a single sample in a study of T cell repertoires in aging, cancer and after chemotherapy. TCRdb itself ran the multiplex PCR reads through MiXCR, one entry per CDR3 protein. There are about 680 distinct CDR3 sequences in the sample; just over 20% occur only once, and around 75% lies in the top ten. Input material: blood. The source of these receptors is a human donor with a solid tumor. The CDR3 runs from the conserved cysteine through the conserved F or W. A D gene is named only where the DNA matches it firmly. Clone sizes are given selectively: once, few, many, or a class where the clone is expanded.

NA	TRBV6-2/TRBV6-3	TRBJ2-2	medium-sized	TGTGCCAGCAGTTATGGTTCGGGGGAGCTGTTTTTT	CASSYGSGELFF
NA	TRBV28	TRBJ1-5	NA	TGTGCCAGCAGGACCAGAACAACGATCGGGAAAAGGGGCAATCAGCCCCAGCATTTT	CASRTRTTIGKRGNQPQHF
NA	TRBV6-2/TRBV6-3	TRBJ2-6	medium-sized	TGTGCCAGCGCTGGCGGGGCTGGGGCCAACGTCCTGACTTTC	CASAGGAGANVLTF
NA	TRBV2	TRBJ1-2	NA	TGTGCCAGCATCGTAACAGGGACCTATGGCTACACCTTC	CASIVTGTYGYTF
TRBD2	TRBV20-1	TRBJ2-7	NA	TGCAGTGCGCGAGGGACTAGCGGGAGGGAGGGCACCGAGCAGTACTTC	CSARGTSGREGTEQYF
TRBD2	TRBV24-1	TRBJ2-3	NA	TGTGCCACCATTCTTGGCCTAGCGGGAGGCGGGGGGGGGCCAGATACGCAGTATTTT	CATILGLAGGGGGPDTQYF
NA	TRBV13	TRBJ2-7	medium-sized	TGTGCCAGCAGCGCACGGCGAAGGGACGAGCAGTACTTC	CASSARRRDEQYF
TRBD2	TRBV28	TRBJ2-1	once	TGTGCCAGCAATTCCTCGGACTATCGGGAGGGCGTAGGCTACAATGAGCAGTTCTTC	CASNSSDYREGVGYNEQFF
NA	TRBV20-1	TRBJ2-5	few	TGCAGTTTTAGGTGGAAAGAGACCCAGTACTTC	CSFRWKETQYF
TRBD1	TRBV27	TRBJ2-7	medium-sized	TGTGCCAGCAGTTTGTCGGCAGGGGGCACCTACGAGCAGTACTTC	CASSLSAGGTYEQYF
TRBD1	TRBV7-2	TRBJ2-7	few	TGTGCCAGCAGCTTAGTGGAACAGGGGGCACACGAGCAGTACTTC	CASSLVEQGAHEQYF
NA	TRBV6-2/TRBV6-3	TRBJ1-1	NA	TGTGCCAGCAGCCCCCGGGGAGGGAGGTACACTGAAGCTTTCTTT	CASSPRGGRYTEAFF
TRBD2	TRBV19	TRBJ2-3	medium-sized	TGTGCCAGTAGTATCTGGCAGGGCGGGGGGGCAGATACGCAGTATTTT	CASSIWQGGGADTQYF
NA	TRBV11-1	TRBJ2-2	medium-sized	TGTGCCAGCAGCTTAACAGTGTACACCGGGGAGCTGTTTTTT	CASSLTVYTGELFF
TRBD2	TRBV11-1	TRBJ2-2	NA	TGTGCCAGCAGCTTAGAACTAGCGGGTTACACCGGGGAGCTGTTTTTT	CASSLELAGYTGELFF
TRBD2	TRBV27	TRBJ2-7	medium-sized	TGTGCCAGCAGTTTAGGGCGGGAGTTTTACGAGCAGTACTTC	CASSLGREFYEQYF
TRBD1	TRBV7-9	TRBJ2-7	medium-sized	TGTGCCAGCAGCTTAGCGGTCGGACAGGGATCGATTTTCTACGAGCAGTACTTC	CASSLAVGQGSIFYEQYF
NA	TRBV10-2	TRBJ1-5	NA	TGCGCCAGCAGTTTGACAGCAAATAGCAATCAGCCCCAGCATTTT	CASSLTANSNQPQHF
NA	TRBV24-1	TRBJ2-2	medium-sized	TGTGCCACCAGTGATTACAGGGACACCGGGGAGCTGTTTTTT	CATSDYRDTGELFF
NA	TRBV5-5	TRBJ2-7	NA	TGTGCCAGCAGCTTGGATCTGGGTCGTGAGCAGTACTTC	CASSLDLGREQYF
TRBD2	TRBV5-5	TRBJ2-1	NA	TGTGCCAGCAGCCCAAGCGGGAATTCCTACAATGAGCAGTTCTTC	CASSPSGNSYNEQFF
NA	TRBV2	TRBJ1-4	few	TGTGCCAGCAGACAGGATCCAGATGAAAAACTGTTTTTT	CASRQDPDEKLFF
NA	TRBV24-1	TRBJ2-1	medium-sized	TGTGCCACCAGTGATCCGCCGTGGGGGCATGAGCAGTTCTTC	CATSDPPWGHEQFF
NA	TRBV7-9	TRBJ2-2	NA	TGTGCCAGCAGCCCTCAAAGGACACTAAACACCGGGGAGCTGTTTTTT	CASSPQRTLNTGELFF
NA	TRBV5-6	TRBJ2-1	medium-sized	TGTGCCAGCAGCTTGGGAGGGCCCCACGGTGAGCAGTTCTTC	CASSLGGPHGEQFF
NA	TRBV28	TRBJ1-6	few	TGTGCCACCGGGGACCAACAGCCTAATTCACCCCTCCACTTT	CATGDQQPNSPLHF
TRBD1	TRBV30	TRBJ2-2	medium-sized	TGTGCCTGGGTTAACCGGGACAGGGGATACACCGGGGAGCTGTTTTTT	CAWVNRDRGYTGELFF
TRBD1	TRBV28	TRBJ1-1	NA	TGTGCCAGCAGTCCGCGGACAGGGCACACTGAAGCTTTCTTT	CASSPRTGHTEAFF
NA	TRBV18	TRBJ1-1	medium-sized	TGTGCCAGCTCACAGAACACTGAAGCTTTCTTT	CASSQNTEAFF
NA	TRBV5-5	TRBJ1-4	medium-sized	TGTGCCAGCAGCTTCATGGGTGAAAAACTGTTTTTT	CASSFMGEKLFF
TRBD2	TRBV20-1	TRBJ2-7	NA	TGCAGTGCTAGATATCTAGCGGGAGGGCCCTACGAGCAGTACTTC	CSARYLAGGPYEQYF
NA	TRBV6-5	TRBJ2-3	large	TGTGCCAGCAGTTACTCAGGCGGGGATACGCAGTATTTT	CASSYSGGDTQYF
TRBD2	TRBV24-1	TRBJ2-1	few	TGTGCCACCAGAGCGGGAGGCAGCCGGTACAATGAGCAGTTCTTC	CATRAGGSRYNEQFF
TRBD1	TRBV5-4	TRBJ1-4	medium-sized	TGTGCCATCGGGGACAGGGGAGGCGAAAAACTGTTTTTT	CAIGDRGGEKLFF
TRBD1	TRBV18	TRBJ1-1	medium-sized	TGTGCCAGCTCAGCCTCACAGGGGAGCACTGAAGCTTTCTTT	CASSASQGSTEAFF
NA	TRBV15	TRBJ1-5	medium-sized	TGTGCCACCAGCACATTACAGAGGGTCGAGGATCAGCCCCAGCATTTT	CATSTLQRVEDQPQHF
NA	TRBV4-1	TRBJ1-5	NA	TGCGCCAGCAGCCAAGATGGGTGGCGGATTAATCAGCCCCAGCATTTT	CASSQDGWRINQPQHF
TRBD1	TRBV6-6	TRBJ2-1	medium-sized	TGTGCCAGCGACCGGGACAGGGGACGGGGTGAGCAGTTCTTC	CASDRDRGRGEQFF
NA	TRBV7-2	TRBJ2-1	medium-sized	TGTGCCAGCAGCTTCGGCAGAAACAATGAGCAGTTCTTC	CASSFGRNNEQFF
TRBD2	TRBV4-3	TRBJ2-2	NA	TGCGCCAGCAGCCAAGACCCGGCGGGAGTCTCCGGGGAGCTGTTTTTT	CASSQDPAGVSGELFF
NA	TRBV19	TRBJ2-3	large	TGTGCCAGTAGTATCCATGGGAGGACGCAGTATTTT	CASSIHGRTQYF
NA	TRBV30	TRBJ1-1	large	TGTGCCTGGAGTTTTGAGCCGACGAACACTGAAGCTTTCTTT	CAWSFEPTNTEAFF
NA	TRBV19	TRBJ1-4	medium-sized	TGTGCCAGTAGTATTGGGATTGCAACTAATGAAAAACTGTTTTTT	CASSIGIATNEKLFF
NA	TRBV20-1	TRBJ1-6	few	TGCAGTGCTGGATCCGGGACCTATAATTCACCCCTCCACTTT	CSAGSGTYNSPLHF
NA	TRBV7-6	TRBJ2-2	NA	TGTGCCAGCAGCTTAGAAGTTTCGGGGGAGCTGTTTTTT	CASSLEVSGELFF
TRBD1	TRBV18	TRBJ2-2	medium-sized	TGTGCCAGCTCACCCCAGGGGGCGCAGGCCGGGGAGCTGTTTTTT	CASSPQGAQAGELFF
TRBD1	TRBV18	TRBJ2-3	NA	TGTGCCAGCCCGAGACAGGGTACGCAGTATTTT	CASPRQGTQYF
NA	TRBV5-1	TRBJ2-3	few	TGCGCCAGCAGCTTGATGTTGGCAGGCACCATACCTGGCACAGATACGCAGTATTTT	CASSLMLAGTIPGTDTQYF
NA	TRBV11-1	TRBJ2-1	medium-sized	TGTGCCAGCAGCTTAGCGGGAGGCGGCGCCAATGAGCAGTTCTTC	CASSLAGGGANEQFF
NA	TRBV24-1	TRBJ2-2	medium-sized	TGTGCCACCAGTGATTTGGACACCACCGGGGAGCTGTTTTTT	CATSDLDTTGELFF
NA	TRBV20-1	TRBJ1-5	NA	TGCAGTCCGAGCCTGGGTATAGCGGAGCCCCAGCATTTT	CSPSLGIAEPQHF
NA	TRBV24-1	TRBJ2-1	medium-sized	TGTGCCACCAGTGATGGGGATGAGCAGTTCTTC	CATSDGDEQFF
TRBD2	TRBV20-1	TRBJ2-3	medium-sized	TGCAGTGCTAGAGGGACTAGCGGGCCGAGCACAGATACGCAGTATTTT	CSARGTSGPSTDTQYF
NA	TRBV7-6	TRBJ2-5	NA	TGTGCCAGCAGCTTAGCGGTATACGGGGAGACCCAGTACTTC	CASSLAVYGETQYF